This T cell receptor beta chain was recovered during a study of blood T cells in healthy people across ages. Through a sample-barcoded 5' primer and a J-beta primer mix, a second PCR was run for 7 to 11 cycles. TCRdb re-analysed the 5' RACE reads in MiXCR, keeping a single row per CDR3 protein. The sample consists of fewer than 700,000 distinct CDR3 sequences, 40% to 45% of them appearing once. Germline assignment: CDR1 MNHNY and CDR2 SVGAGI (reference sequence). The CDR3 contains 15 residues. Broader study findings: TCR beta diversity, measured per million T cells, fell in a roughly linear way with age.

This clonotype was counted once. Its cognate antigen is unknown. A read error is possible here, since a much larger clone lies one base away. About 9.6 milliliters of peripheral blood were drawn from each donor into EDTA-treated tubes. Each sample had at least 6 million PBMCs isolated. Sequenced material: blood. The chain employs TRBV6-6 and TRBJ2-1; TRBD2 matches at 8 bases. The sequence came from a man older than 75 in good health. The CDR3 loop reads CASSYSSGGNNERFF. The CDR3 bases are TGTGCCAGCAGTTACTCAAGCGGGGGTAACAATGAGCGGTTCTTC.